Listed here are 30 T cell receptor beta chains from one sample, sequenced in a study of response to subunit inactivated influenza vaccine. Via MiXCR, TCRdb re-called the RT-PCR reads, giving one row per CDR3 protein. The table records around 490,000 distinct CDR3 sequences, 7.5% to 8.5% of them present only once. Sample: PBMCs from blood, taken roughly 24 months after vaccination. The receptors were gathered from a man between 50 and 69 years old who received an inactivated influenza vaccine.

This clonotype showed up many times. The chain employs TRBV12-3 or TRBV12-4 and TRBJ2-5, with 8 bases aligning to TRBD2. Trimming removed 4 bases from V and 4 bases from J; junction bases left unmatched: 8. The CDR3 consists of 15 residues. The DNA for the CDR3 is TGTGCCAGCAGTTCTGCTAGCGGGTCGACAGAGACCCAGTACTTC. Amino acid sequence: CASSSASGSTETQYF.

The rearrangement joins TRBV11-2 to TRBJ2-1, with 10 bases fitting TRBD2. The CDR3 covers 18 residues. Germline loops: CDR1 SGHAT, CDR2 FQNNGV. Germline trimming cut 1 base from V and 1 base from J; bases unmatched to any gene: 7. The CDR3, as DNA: TGTGCCAGCAGCTTAGTAGGCGGAGCGGGAGGGTCCTACAATGAGCAGTTCTTC. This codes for CASSLVGGAGGSYNEQFF.

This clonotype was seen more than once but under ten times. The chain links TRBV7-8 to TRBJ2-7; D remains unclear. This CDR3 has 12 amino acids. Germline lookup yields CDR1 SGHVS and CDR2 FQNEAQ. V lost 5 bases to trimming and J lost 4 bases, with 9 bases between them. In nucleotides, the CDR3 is TGTGCCAGCAGCCCACACCAGTACGAGCAGTACTTC. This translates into CASSPHQYEQYF.

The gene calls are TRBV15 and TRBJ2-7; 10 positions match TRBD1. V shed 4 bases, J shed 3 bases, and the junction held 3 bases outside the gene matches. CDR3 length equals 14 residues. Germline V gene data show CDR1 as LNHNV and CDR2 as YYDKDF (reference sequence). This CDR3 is CATSTGTGVYEQYF. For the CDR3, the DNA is TGTGCCACCAGCACAGGGACAGGGGTCTACGAGCAGTACTTC.

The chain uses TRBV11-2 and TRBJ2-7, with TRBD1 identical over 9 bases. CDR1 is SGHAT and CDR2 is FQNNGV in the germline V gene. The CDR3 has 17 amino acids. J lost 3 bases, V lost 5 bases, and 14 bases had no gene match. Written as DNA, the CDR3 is TGTGCCAGCAGCCGAATAACCGGGACAGGGAGGCGCTACGAGCAGTACTTC. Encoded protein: CASSRITGTGRRYEQYF.

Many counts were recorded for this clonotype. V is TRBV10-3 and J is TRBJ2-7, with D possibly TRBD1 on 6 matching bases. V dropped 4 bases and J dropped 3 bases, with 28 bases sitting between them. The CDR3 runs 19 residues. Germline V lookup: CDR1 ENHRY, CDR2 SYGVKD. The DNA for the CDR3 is TGTGCCATCAGTGCGGACAGCTCAACCCGCACCAAAAGCCGCTACGAGCAGTACTTC. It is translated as CAISADSSTRTKSRYEQYF.

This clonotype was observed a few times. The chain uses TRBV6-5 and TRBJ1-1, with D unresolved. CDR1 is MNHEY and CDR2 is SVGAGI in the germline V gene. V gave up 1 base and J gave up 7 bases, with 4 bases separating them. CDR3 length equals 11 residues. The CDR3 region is CASSYLGEAFF. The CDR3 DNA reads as TGTGCCAGCAGTTACTTAGGTGAAGCTTTCTTT.

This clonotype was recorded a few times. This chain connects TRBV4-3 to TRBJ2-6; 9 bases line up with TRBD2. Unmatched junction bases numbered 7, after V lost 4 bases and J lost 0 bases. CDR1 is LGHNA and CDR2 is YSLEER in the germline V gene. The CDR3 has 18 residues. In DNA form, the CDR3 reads TGCGCCAGCAGCCTAGGACTAGCGACAGTCTCTGGGGCCAACGTCCTGACTTTC. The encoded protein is CASSLGLATVSGANVLTF.

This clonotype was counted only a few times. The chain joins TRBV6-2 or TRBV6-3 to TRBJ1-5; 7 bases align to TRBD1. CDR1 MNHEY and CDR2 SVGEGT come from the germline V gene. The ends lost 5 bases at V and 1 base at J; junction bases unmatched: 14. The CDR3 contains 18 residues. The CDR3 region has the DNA TGTGCCAGCAGTCAAGTATACAAGACAGGGAGGAGCAATCAGCCCCAGCATTTT. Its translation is CASSQVYKTGRSNQPQHF.

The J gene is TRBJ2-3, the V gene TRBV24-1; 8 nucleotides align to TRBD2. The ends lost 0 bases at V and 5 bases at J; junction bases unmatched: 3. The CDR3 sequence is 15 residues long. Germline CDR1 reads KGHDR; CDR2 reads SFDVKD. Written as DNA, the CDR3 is TGTGCCACCAGTGATTTGCGGGAGGGAGAAGATACGCAGTATTTT. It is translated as CATSDLREGEDTQYF.

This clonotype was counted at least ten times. The CDR3 sequence is CAWSVGFGGNEQYF. DNA for the CDR3: TGTGCCTGGAGTGTAGGGTTCGGAGGAAACGAGCAGTACTTC. V usage is TRBV30 and J usage is TRBJ2-7, with D possibly matching TRBD2 (5 bases). Germline V gene sequence: CDR1 GTSNPN, CDR2 SVGIG (reference sequence). V dropped 0 bases and J dropped 5 bases, with 14 bases sitting between them. The CDR3 is 14 amino acids.

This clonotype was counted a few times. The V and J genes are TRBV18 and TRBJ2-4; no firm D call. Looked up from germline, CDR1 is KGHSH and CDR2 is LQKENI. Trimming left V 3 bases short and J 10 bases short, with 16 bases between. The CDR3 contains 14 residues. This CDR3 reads CASSPTPEVVIQYF. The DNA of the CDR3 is TGTGCCAGCTCACCGACTCCCGAGGTGGTAATTCAGTACTTC.

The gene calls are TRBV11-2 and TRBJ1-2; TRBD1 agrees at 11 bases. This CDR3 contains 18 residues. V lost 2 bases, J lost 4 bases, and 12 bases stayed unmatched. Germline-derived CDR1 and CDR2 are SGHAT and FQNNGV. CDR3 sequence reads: CASSLRPSDRGHAYGYTF. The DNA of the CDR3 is TGTGCCAGCAGCTTACGTCCCTCGGACAGGGGGCATGCCTATGGCTACACCTTC.

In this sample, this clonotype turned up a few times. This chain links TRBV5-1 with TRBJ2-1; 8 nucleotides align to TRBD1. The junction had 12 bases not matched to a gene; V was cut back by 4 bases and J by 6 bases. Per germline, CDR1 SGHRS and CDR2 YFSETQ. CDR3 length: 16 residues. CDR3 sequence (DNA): TGCGCCAGCAGCCCCCAAGGACAGGGTCGTTCCAATGAGCAGTTCTTC. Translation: CASSPQGQGRSNEQFF.

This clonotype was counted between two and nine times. In nucleotides, the CDR3 is TGTGCCAGCAGTCCCCACGACAGTTCGGAGACCCAGTACTTC. This gives the protein CASSPHDSSETQYF. The rearrangement uses TRBV27 and TRBJ2-5; D possibly corresponds to TRBD1 (5 bases). Trimming pared 5 bases from V and 5 bases from J, leaving 15 bases between. Per the germline V gene, CDR1 is MNHEY and CDR2 is SMNVEV (reference sequence). The CDR3 length is 14 residues.

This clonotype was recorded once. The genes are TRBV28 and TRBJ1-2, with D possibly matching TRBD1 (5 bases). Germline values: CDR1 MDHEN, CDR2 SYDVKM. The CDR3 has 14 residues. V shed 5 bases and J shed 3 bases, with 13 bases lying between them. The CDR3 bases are TGTGCCAGCAGTAACCTACAGGCTTACTATGGCTACACCTTC. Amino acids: CASSNLQAYYGYTF.

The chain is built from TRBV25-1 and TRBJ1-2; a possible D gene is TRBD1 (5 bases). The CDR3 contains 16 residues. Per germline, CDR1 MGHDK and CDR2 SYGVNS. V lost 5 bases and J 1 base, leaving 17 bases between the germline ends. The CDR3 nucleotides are TGTGCCAGCAGTTGGGGGACCTTTTTCAATAACTATGGCTACACCTTC. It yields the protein CASSWGTFFNNYGYTF.

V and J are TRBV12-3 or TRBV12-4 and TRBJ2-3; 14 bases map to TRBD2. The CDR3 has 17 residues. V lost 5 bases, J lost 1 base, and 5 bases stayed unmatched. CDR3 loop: CASSAGLAGVGTDTQYF. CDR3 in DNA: TGTGCCAGCAGTGCGGGACTAGCGGGAGTCGGCACAGATACGCAGTATTTT.

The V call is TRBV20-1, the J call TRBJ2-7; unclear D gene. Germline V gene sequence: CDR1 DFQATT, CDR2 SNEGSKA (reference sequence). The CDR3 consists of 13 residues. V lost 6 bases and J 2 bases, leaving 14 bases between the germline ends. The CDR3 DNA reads TGCAGTGCCCTCGTAGCACCCCCCTACGAGCAGTACTTC. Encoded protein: CSALVAPPYEQYF.

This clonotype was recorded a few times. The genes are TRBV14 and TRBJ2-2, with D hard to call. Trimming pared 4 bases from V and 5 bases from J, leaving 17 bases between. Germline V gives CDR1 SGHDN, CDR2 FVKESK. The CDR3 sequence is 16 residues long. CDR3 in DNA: TGTGCCAGCAGCCTAGCCTACGTGCTGGGGACCGGGGAGCTGTTTTTT. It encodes CASSLAYVLGTGELFF.

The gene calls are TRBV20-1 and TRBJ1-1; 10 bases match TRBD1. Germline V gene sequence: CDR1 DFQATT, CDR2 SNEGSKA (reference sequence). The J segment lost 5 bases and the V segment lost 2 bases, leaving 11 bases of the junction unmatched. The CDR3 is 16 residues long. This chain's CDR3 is CSARIPGTGAGTEAFF. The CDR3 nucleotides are TGCAGTGCTAGAATACCCGGGACAGGGGCGGGAACTGAAGCTTTCTTT.

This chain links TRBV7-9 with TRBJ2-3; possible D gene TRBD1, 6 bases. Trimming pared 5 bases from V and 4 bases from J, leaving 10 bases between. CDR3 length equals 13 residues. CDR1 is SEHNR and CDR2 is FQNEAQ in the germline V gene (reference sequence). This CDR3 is CASSPDSPDTQYF. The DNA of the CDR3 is TGTGCCAGCAGCCCGGACAGCCCAGATACGCAGTATTTT.

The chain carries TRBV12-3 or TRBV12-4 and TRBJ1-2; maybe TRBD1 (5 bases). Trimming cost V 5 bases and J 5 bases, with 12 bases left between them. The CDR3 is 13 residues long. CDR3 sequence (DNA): TGTGCCAGCAGTCTCAACAGGCTGTATGGCTACACCTTC. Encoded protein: CASSLNRLYGYTF.

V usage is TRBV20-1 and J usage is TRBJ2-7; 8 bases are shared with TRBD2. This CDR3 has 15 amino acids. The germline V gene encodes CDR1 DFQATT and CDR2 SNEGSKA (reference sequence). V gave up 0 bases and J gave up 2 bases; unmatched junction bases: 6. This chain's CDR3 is CSARDWLLAAYEQYF. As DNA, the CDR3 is TGCAGTGCTAGAGATTGGTTACTAGCGGCCTACGAGCAGTACTTC.

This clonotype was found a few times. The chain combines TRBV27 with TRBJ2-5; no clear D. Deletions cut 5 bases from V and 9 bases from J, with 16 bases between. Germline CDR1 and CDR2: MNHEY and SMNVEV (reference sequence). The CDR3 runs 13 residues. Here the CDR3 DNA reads TGTGCCAGCAGTCACACGGACGTCCGGGCCCAGTACTTC. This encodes CASSHTDVRAQYF.

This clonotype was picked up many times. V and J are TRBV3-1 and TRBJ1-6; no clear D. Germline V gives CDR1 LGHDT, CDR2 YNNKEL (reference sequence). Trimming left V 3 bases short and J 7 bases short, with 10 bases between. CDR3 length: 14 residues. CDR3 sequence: CASSQDRVNSPLHF. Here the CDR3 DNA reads TGTGCCAGCAGCCAGGACCGGGTGAATTCACCCCTCCACTTT.

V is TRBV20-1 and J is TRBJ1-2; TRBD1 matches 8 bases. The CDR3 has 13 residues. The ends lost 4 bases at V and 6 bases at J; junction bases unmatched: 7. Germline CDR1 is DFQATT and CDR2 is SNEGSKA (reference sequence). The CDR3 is CSATNRGMNGYTF. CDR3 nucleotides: TGCAGTGCTACGAACAGGGGGATGAATGGCTACACCTTC.

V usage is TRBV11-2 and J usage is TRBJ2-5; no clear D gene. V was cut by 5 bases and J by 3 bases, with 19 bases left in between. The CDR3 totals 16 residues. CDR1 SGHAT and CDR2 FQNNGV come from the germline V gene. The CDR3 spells CASSLRWLAAKETQYF. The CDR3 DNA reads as TGTGCCAGCAGCCTACGCTGGTTGGCCGCAAAAGAGACCCAGTACTTC.

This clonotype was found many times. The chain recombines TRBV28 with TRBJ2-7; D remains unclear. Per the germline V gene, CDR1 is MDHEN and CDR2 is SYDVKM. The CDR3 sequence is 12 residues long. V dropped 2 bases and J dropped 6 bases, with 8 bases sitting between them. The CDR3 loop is CASSLRATEQYF. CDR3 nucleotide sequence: TGTGCCAGCAGTTTACGAGCGACCGAGCAGTACTTC.

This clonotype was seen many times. In DNA form, the CDR3 reads TGCGCCAGCAGCTTGGCGGGCGAAGATACGCAGTATTTT. Translated: CASSLAGEDTQYF. V is TRBV5-1 and J is TRBJ2-3; the D is unclear. The CDR3 consists of 13 residues. Deletions cut 0 bases from V and 5 bases from J, with 7 bases between. Germline assignment: CDR1 SGHRS and CDR2 YFSETQ. The variable domain in full, completed from reference TRBV5-1 and TRBJ2-3, reads KAGVTQTPRYLIKTRGQQVTLSCSPISGHRSVSWYQQTPGQGLQFLFEYFSETQRNKGNFPGRFSGRQFSNSRSEMNVSTLELGDSALYLCASSLAGEDTQYFGPGTRLTVL.